This T cell receptor (beta chain) was sequenced in a study of immune characterization of retroperitoneal liposarcoma. The germline CDR1 and CDR2 sequences are MNHNS and SASEGT. Germline trimming cut 5 bases from V and 5 bases from J; bases unmatched to any gene: 13. The CDR3 has 16 residues. TCRdb independently ran MiXCR on the PCR reads; one entry per CDR3 protein. Found here are around 1,400 distinct CDR3 sequences, about half of them singletons; the top ten hold roughly 19%. The sequenced material came from tumor tissue. The sequence came from a female donor with retroperitoneal liposarcoma. V is TRBV6-1 and J is TRBJ2-5, with 8 bases aligning to TRBD1. DNA for the CDR3: TGTGCCAGCAGTCCCCCGCGGCAGGGGGCTCGGGAGACCCAGTACTTC. Residues: CASSPPRQGARETQYF.